This entry is about one T cell receptor beta chain. The data derive from a study of CD8 T cells in Susac syndrome. Trimming pared 9 bases from V and 4 bases from J, leaving 14 bases between. Germline values: CDR1 KGHDR, CDR2 SFDVKD. The CDR3 runs 13 residues. About 0.5 to 1 ug RNA was reverse transcribed with random hexamers. Multiplex immunoSEQ PCR targeted 54 Vbeta and 13 Jbeta TCR beta segments. TCRdb re-analysed the immunoSEQ multiplex PCR reads in MiXCR, keeping a single row per CDR3 protein. Counted here are fewer than 150,000 distinct CDR3 sequences, 90% to 95% occurring once; the ten biggest clones make up about 0.087%. Sequencing of TCR beta was undertaken in CD8+ and CD4+ T cells derived from blood. CD8+ and CD4+ T cells were negatively isolated; TEMRA cells were FACS-enriched.

The source material was CD4+ T cells from PBMCs. This receptor was obtained from a human donor with multiple sclerosis. The chain employs TRBV24-1 and TRBJ1-1; D gene uncertain. CDR3 DNA sequence: TGTGCCACCCAAGAGGGCTGGAGCACTGAAGCTTTCTTT. It encodes CATQEGWSTEAFF.